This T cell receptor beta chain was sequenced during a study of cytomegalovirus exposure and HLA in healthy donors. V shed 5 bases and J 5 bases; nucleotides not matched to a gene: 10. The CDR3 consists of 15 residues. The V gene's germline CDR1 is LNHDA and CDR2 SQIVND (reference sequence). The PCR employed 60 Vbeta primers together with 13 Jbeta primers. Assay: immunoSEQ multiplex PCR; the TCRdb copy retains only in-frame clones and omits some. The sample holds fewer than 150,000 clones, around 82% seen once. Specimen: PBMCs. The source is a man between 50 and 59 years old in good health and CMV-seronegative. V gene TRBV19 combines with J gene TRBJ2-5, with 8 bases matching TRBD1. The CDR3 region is CASSARGQVGETQYF. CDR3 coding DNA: TGTGCCAGTAGTGCCAGGGGACAGGTCGGGGAGACCCAGTACTTC.